The 27 T cell receptor beta chains presented below share a single source sample, sequenced in a study of cytomegalovirus exposure and HLA in healthy donors. The PCR employed 60 Vbeta primers together with 13 Jbeta primers. The protocol was immunoSEQ multiplex PCR, while the TCRdb copy is restricted to in-frame clones and leaves out a portion. The table lists 150,000 to 200,000 clones, around 65% of them singletons. Sequenced material: PBMCs. The origin of the receptors is a woman in her thirties or forties in good health and CMV-seropositive.

This clone has more than one count but fewer than ten. The chain combines TRBV6-6 with TRBJ1-2, with a weak D call TRBD1 (5 bases). Germline V lookup: CDR1 MNHNY, CDR2 SVGAGI (reference sequence). The V gene lost 7 bases and the J gene lost 2 bases, with 20 bases spanning the gap. This CDR3 spans 16 amino acids. CDR3 in amino acids: CASTRWAGRQNYGYTF. CDR3 DNA sequence: TGTGCCAGCACCCGCTGGGCGGGGAGACAGAACTATGGCTACACCTTC.

This clone was counted a few times. This chain links TRBV5-4 with TRBJ2-7; D perhaps matches TRBD2 (6 bases). This CDR3 spans 15 amino acids. V was cut by 2 bases and J by 2 bases, with 14 bases left in between. Germline CDR1 SGHNT, CDR2 YYREEE (reference sequence). The CDR3 region is CASSFGNRGTYEQYF. The CDR3, as DNA: TGTGCCAGCAGCTTCGGAAACCGGGGGACCTACGAGCAGTACTTC.

This clone has just a few counts. The rearrangement links TRBV7-9 to TRBJ2-3, with unresolved D. CDR3 length: 15 residues. The germline V and J ends were trimmed by 3 bases and 2 bases, with 12 bases remaining between them. The germline CDR1 and CDR2 sequences are SEHNR and FQNEAQ (reference sequence). CDR3 bases: TGTGCCAGCAGCTTTGTCGAAAGACTCACAGATACGCAGTATTTT. Translation gives CASSFVERLTDTQYF.

The chain carries TRBV6-5 and TRBJ1-1; the D gene is possibly TRBD1 (6 bases). The length of the CDR3 is 15 residues. Germline V gene data show CDR1 as MNHEY and CDR2 as SVGAGI. Trimming removed 3 bases at V and 5 bases at J, with 16 bases between. The CDR3 coding sequence is TGTGCCAGCAGTTATGGGTTAGGGGGAGGGACTGAAGCTTTCTTT. Translating gives CASSYGLGGGTEAFF.

The V call is TRBV9, the J call TRBJ2-5; tentative D call: TRBD1 (7 bases). The CDR3 spans 15 residues. CDR1 is SGDLS, CDR2 YYNGEE, per germline. V lost 1 base and J lost 5, with 15 bases in between. CDR3: CASSVSGGRRETQYF. CDR3 in DNA: TGTGCCAGCAGCGTATCAGGGGGGAGGAGGGAGACCCAGTACTTC.

This clone was seen a handful of times. This chain uses TRBV2 with TRBJ1-4; D is unclear. CDR1 is SNHLY, CDR2 FYNNEI, per germline. Trimming cost V 6 bases and J 8 bases, with 16 bases left between them. This CDR3 comprises 14 residues. DNA of the CDR3: TGTGCCAGCAGCATCGGAGAAGTGGCGGAAAAACTGTTTTTT. Amino acid sequence: CASSIGEVAEKLFF.

The V call is TRBV5-6, the J call TRBJ2-7; 9 bases fit TRBD2. Trimming cost V 1 base and J 0 bases; bases outside gene matches: 14. This CDR3 spans 19 amino acids. Germline V gives CDR1 SGHDT, CDR2 YYEEEE. Written as DNA, the CDR3 is TGTGCCAGCAGCTTGCTAGCGGGAACGAGAATTACGAGCTCCTACGAGCAGTACTTC. Protein product: CASSLLAGTRITSSYEQYF.

V gene TRBV19 combines with J gene TRBJ1-1; 8 bases agree with TRBD1. V was pared by 6 bases and J by 0 bases, with 9 bases of the junction left unmatched. The CDR3 length is 16 residues. Looked up from germline, CDR1 is LNHDA and CDR2 is SQIVND (reference sequence). The CDR3: CASRPGTGRMNTEAFF. As DNA, the CDR3 is TGTGCCAGTAGGCCCGGGACAGGTAGGATGAACACTGAAGCTTTCTTT.

The chain employs TRBV27 and TRBJ1-4; TRBD1 is a possible D gene (5 bases). Germline V gene sequence: CDR1 MNHEY, CDR2 SMNVEV (reference sequence). The CDR3 is made up of 14 amino acids. The V gene lost 5 bases and the J gene lost 4 bases, with 11 bases spanning the gap. CDR3 sequence: CASSPMTVNEKLFF. For the CDR3, the DNA is TGTGCCAGCAGTCCAATGACAGTTAATGAAAAACTGTTTTTT. The variable domain in full, completed from reference TRBV27 and TRBJ1-4, reads EAQVTQNPRYLITVTGKKLTVTCSQNMNHEYMSWYRQDPGLGLRQIYYSMNVEVTDKGDVPEGYKVSRKEKRNFPLILESPSPNQTSLYFCASSPMTVNEKLFFGSGTQLSVL.

For the CDR3, the DNA is TGTGCCAGCTCACCACCGTCAGGGAATGAAAAACTGTTTTTT. Translating it yields CASSPPSGNEKLFF. V is TRBV18 and J is TRBJ1-4; possible D gene TRBD1, 5 bases. Germline V lookup: CDR1 KGHSH, CDR2 LQKENI. Trimming shortened V by 0 bases and J by 5 bases, and 7 bases separated the two germline ends. The CDR3 loop spans 14 amino acids.

This clone was seen more than once but under ten times. The rearrangement links TRBV14 to TRBJ2-7; 10 bases align to TRBD1. Germline lookup yields CDR1 SGHDN and CDR2 FVKESK. The CDR3 has 16 residues. After removal of 3 bases from V and 0 bases from J, the junction contained 5 bases not matched to a gene. In DNA, the CDR3 is TGTGCCAGCAGCCATCTCGGGACAGGGGTCTCCTACGAGCAGTACTTC. The encoded protein is CASSHLGTGVSYEQYF.

This sequence joins TRBV27 and TRBJ2-1; 13 nucleotides agree with TRBD2. The J segment lost 2 bases and the V segment lost 5 bases, leaving 3 bases of the junction unmatched. CDR1 is MNHEY and CDR2 is SMNVEV in the germline V gene (reference sequence). The CDR3 loop spans 16 amino acids. CDR3 region: CASSIGTSGTYNEQFF. The CDR3 bases are TGTGCCAGCAGTATCGGGACTAGCGGGACCTACAATGAGCAGTTCTTC.

The V gene is TRBV5-1, the J gene TRBJ2-7, with D maybe TRBD1 (6 bases). V shed 3 bases and J shed 1 base, with 20 bases lying between them. Germline V CDR1 and CDR2: SGHRS, YFSETQ. The CDR3 has 17 residues. The DNA for the CDR3 is TGCGCCAGCAGCTCTACTCCAACAGGGCCGAGGTCCTACGAGCAGTACTTC. As protein: CASSSTPTGPRSYEQYF. Filled out from reference TRBV5-1 and TRBJ2-7, the complete variable domain reads KAGVTQTPRYLIKTRGQQVTLSCSPISGHRSVSWYQQTPGQGLQFLFEYFSETQRNKGNFPGRFSGRQFSNSRSEMNVSTLELGDSALYLCASSSTPTGPRSYEQYFGPGTRLTVT.

The V call is TRBV10-3, the J call TRBJ1-4; possible D gene TRBD1, 6 bases. The V gene lost 3 bases and the J gene lost 5 bases, with 10 bases spanning the gap. Germline V gene data show CDR1 as ENHRY and CDR2 as SYGVKD. The CDR3 spans 14 residues. CDR3 sequence (DNA): TGTGCCATCAGTGAATCAACAGGGAATGAAAAACTGTTTTTT. It specifies CAISESTGNEKLFF.

This rearrangement joins TRBV5-1 to TRBJ1-2; 7 bases are shared with TRBD1. J gave up 6 bases and V 0 bases, and 2 bases lay outside the gene matches. This CDR3 is built from 13 residues. The V gene's germline CDR1 is SGHRS and CDR2 YFSETQ. The CDR3 nucleotides read TGCGCCAGCAGCTTGGACAGGGGAGATGGCTACACCTTC. Its translation is CASSLDRGDGYTF.

In regard to this clone: A read error may produce the germline difference seen at one junction end. The chain uses TRBV4-1 and TRBJ1-5, with unresolved D. CDR1 and CDR2 (germline): MGHRA, YSYEKL. This CDR3 region has 15 residues. CDR3 region: CASSQGRLSGQPQNF. The CDR3 DNA follows: TGCGCCAGCAGCCAAGGCCGACTGAGCGGTCAGCCCCAGAATTTT.

This chain links TRBV5-5 with TRBJ1-1; D might be TRBD1 (5 bases). The germline gives CDR1 SGHKS, CDR2 YYEKEE (reference sequence). The ends were cut back, 3 bases at V and 3 bases at J, with 9 bases in the middle. The CDR3 has 13 amino acids. This CDR3 is CASSSTDDTEAFF. The CDR3 region has the DNA TGTGCCAGCAGCTCGACAGATGACACTGAAGCTTTCTTT.

The DNA for the CDR3 is TGTGCCAGCAGCTTGGCGGGCCTAAGGACTAGCAGGGCAGATACGCAGTATTTT. This gives the protein CASSLAGLRTSRADTQYF. The V call is TRBV5-4, the J call TRBJ2-3; 8 bases align to TRBD2. The V gene end was trimmed by 0 bases and the J gene end by 4 bases; junction bases not matched to a gene: 13. Looked up from germline, CDR1 is SGHNT and CDR2 is YYREEE (reference sequence). The CDR3 has 18 amino acids.

The chain employs TRBV11-2 and TRBJ2-5; 13 nucleotides align to TRBD2. The CDR3 extends over 15 amino acids. J lost 5 bases, V lost 5 bases, and 5 bases had no gene match. The germline CDR1 and CDR2 sequences are SGHAT and FQNNGV. In DNA form, the CDR3 reads TGTGCCAGCAGCAAGACTAGCGGGGGGCGGGAGACCCAGTACTTC. Translating gives CASSKTSGGRETQYF.

This clone was detected only a few times. The J gene is TRBJ2-3, the V gene TRBV18, with 14 bases that match TRBD2. V gave up 6 bases and J gave up 2 bases; unmatched junction bases: 4. CDR1 KGHSH and CDR2 LQKENI come from the germline V gene. The CDR3 runs 16 residues. In DNA, the CDR3 is TGTGCCAGCTCCCCGACTAGCGGGGGGGCCACAGATACGCAGTATTTT. Residues: CASSPTSGGATDTQYF.

CDR3 in amino acids: CASSFRYGGTAMNTEAFF. The CDR3 DNA reads TGTGCCAGCAGCTTTCGATATGGTGGTACAGCCATGAACACTGAAGCTTTCTTT. The rearrangement links TRBV5-6 to TRBJ1-1; D not resolved. From germline, CDR1 is SGHDT and CDR2 YYEEEE. V lost 2 bases, J lost 0 bases, and 20 bases lay in between. This CDR3 has 18 amino acids.

This rearrangement joins TRBV6-5 to TRBJ1-2; 9 bases align to TRBD1. The length of the CDR3 is 14 residues. Germline loops: CDR1 MNHEY, CDR2 SVGAGI. The trim removed 6 bases at V and 7 bases at J, leaving 9 bases unmatched. This CDR3 reads CASRRDRGDGGYTF. DNA for the CDR3: TGTGCCAGCAGAAGAGACAGGGGGGATGGTGGCTACACCTTC.

The V and J genes are TRBV4-1 and TRBJ1-1; the D gene is possibly TRBD1 (5 bases). Per germline, CDR1 MGHRA and CDR2 YSYEKL. Trimming stripped 1 base from V and 2 bases from J, with 20 bases between. This CDR3 spans 18 amino acids. The CDR3 loop is CASSQGILRGHSNTEAFF. In DNA, the CDR3 is TGCGCCAGCAGCCAAGGAATTTTGAGAGGACATAGTAACACTGAAGCTTTCTTT.

This chain joins TRBV5-5 and TRBJ2-1, with D possibly TRBD1 on 6 matching bases. Germline lookup yields CDR1 SGHKS and CDR2 YYEKEE (reference sequence). The CDR3 loop spans 14 amino acids. With 2 bases removed from V and 3 bases from J, the gap between germline ends came to 9 bases. Written as DNA, the CDR3 is TGTGCCAGCAGCTTAAGGGGGAGCTACAATGAGCAGTTCTTC. Amino acids: CASSLRGSYNEQFF.

V and J are TRBV6-1 and TRBJ1-1, with unresolved D. Germline V CDR1 and CDR2: MNHNS, SASEGT. The CDR3 length is 12 residues. Trimming removed 0 bases from V and 8 bases from J, with 7 bases in between. Here the CDR3 reads CASSEAPLEAFF. The CDR3 DNA sequence: TGTGCCAGCAGTGAAGCCCCCCTCGAAGCTTTCTTT.

The rearrangement uses TRBV6-5 and TRBJ1-2; perhaps TRBD1 as D (6 bases). Germline loops: CDR1 MNHEY, CDR2 SVGAGI. This CDR3 is built from 13 residues. V lost 6 bases and J lost 4, with 12 bases in between. This CDR3 is CASSPRTAYGYTF. CDR3 nucleotides: TGTGCCAGCAGCCCGCGGACAGCCTATGGCTACACCTTC.

This clone was recorded a few times. V and J are TRBV7-9 and TRBJ1-2; 12 bases fit TRBD1. Germline lookup yields CDR1 SEHNR and CDR2 FQNEAQ (reference sequence). The CDR3 runs to 15 residues. J gave up 4 bases and V 8 bases, and 8 bases lay outside the gene matches. As DNA, the CDR3 is TGTGCCAGCGCCCCGGGACAGGGGGCTCCCTATGGCTACACCTTC. Its translation: CASAPGQGAPYGYTF.